A selection of T cell receptor beta chains follows, all from one sample in a study of PD-L1 blockade in urothelial cancer. The method was immunoSEQ multiplex PCR; TCRdb's version includes in-frame clones alone and lacks a portion of them. The repertoire holds about 33,000 clones, with over 75% as singletons. The sequences come from PBMCs, collected around atezolizumab (anti-PD-L1) treatment. The source of these receptors is a man in his sixties with urothelial cancer. CDR3s include the opening cysteine and the closing phenylalanine or tryptophan. The D gene is left open where the match is weak. Clone size is given for some rows only: seen once, a few or many times, or a class if the clone is expanded.

d_gene	v_gene	abundance	j_gene	CDR3nt	CDR3aa
.	TRBV7-9	once	TRBJ2-1	TGTGCCAGCAGCCCCCCATCCAACAGGGTTGCGTTCTTC	CASSPPSNRVAFF
.	TRBV6-6	.	TRBJ2-7	TGTGCCAGCAGTTCTAGAGGCTACGAGCAGTACTTC	CASSSRGYEQYF
.	TRBV5-1	.	TRBJ1-1	TGCGCCAGCAGCTTGGGATTAGAAACTGAAGCTTTCTTT	CASSLGLETEAFF
.	TRBV29-1	.	TRBJ1-5	TGCAGCGTTGGATATGATGGGAGGAATCAGCCCCAGCATTTT	CSVGYDGRNQPQHF
TRBD2	TRBV10-2	.	TRBJ2-1	TGCGCCAGCAGTGAGAATCGGGGGGGCTCCTACAATGAGCAGTTCTTC	CASSENRGGSYNEQFF
TRBD2	TRBV7-2	.	TRBJ2-1	TGTGCCAGCAGCTTAATGGGCGGGAGGGCCTACAATGAGCAGTTCTTC	CASSLMGGRAYNEQFF
TRBD1	TRBV6-1	.	TRBJ2-6	TGTGCCAGCAGTGCGGGACAGAGACATAACTCTGGGGCCAACGTCCTGACTTTC	CASSAGQRHNSGANVLTF
TRBD2	TRBV4-3	.	TRBJ2-7	TGCGCCAGCAGCTTTCTAGCGGGAGGTTCCTACGAGCAGTACTTC	CASSFLAGGSYEQYF
.	TRBV4-2	.	TRBJ2-5	TGTGCCAGCAGCCCTGGACCCGGCCAGGGGACCCAGTACTTC	CASSPGPGQGTQYF
.	TRBV6-4	.	TRBJ1-4	TGTGCCAGCAGTGATAACCCGGGGGGTAATGAAAAACTGTTTTTT	CASSDNPGGNEKLFF
TRBD1	TRBV5-5	once	TRBJ1-2	TGTGCCAGCAGCGCCTGGGACAGGGATTCCTATGGCTACACCTTC	CASSAWDRDSYGYTF
.	TRBV19	.	TRBJ2-3	TGTGCCAGTAGTATGCCGGGTAGCACAGATACGCAGTATTTT	CASSMPGSTDTQYF
.	TRBV10-3	.	TRBJ1-4	TGTGCCATCAGCCCGGGTAGATCCGATGAAAAACTGTTTTTT	CAISPGRSDEKLFF
TRBD2	TRBV5-4	.	TRBJ2-3	TGTGCCAGCAGCCGGAGGACTAGCGGGAGACTGGATACGCAGTATTTT	CASSRRTSGRLDTQYF
.	TRBV27	.	TRBJ1-2	TGTGCCAGCAGTTGGAGAGCTAACTATGGCTACACCTTC	CASSWRANYGYTF
TRBD1	TRBV30	.	TRBJ1-5	TGTGCCTGGGAGGGACAGGGGGCAAATCAGCCCCAGCATTTT	CAWEGQGANQPQHF
.	TRBV18	.	TRBJ1-1	TGTGCCAGCTCACCACGACAGGCCCGTGAGAACACTGAAGCTTTCTTT	CASSPRQARENTEAFF
TRBD2	TRBV27	.	TRBJ2-7	TGTGCCAGCAGCTTTCTAGCGGCACTGTCCTACGAGCAGTACTTC	CASSFLAALSYEQYF
TRBD2	TRBV9	.	TRBJ2-7	TGTGCCAGCAGCGGACGGGCGGGAGGGCGGTCCTACGAGCAGTACTTC	CASSGRAGGRSYEQYF
.	TRBV4-2	.	TRBJ2-7	TGTGCCAGCAGCCATTATACCTCGGCGGCTGAGTCCTACGAGCAGTACTTC	CASSHYTSAAESYEQYF
.	TRBV9	.	TRBJ2-1	TGTGCCAGCACCGACGCAGGGGACAATGAGCAGTTCTTC	CASTDAGDNEQFF
TRBD2	TRBV19	.	TRBJ2-5	TGTGCCAGTAGTACAGGACTAGCGGGAGCCAGGGGTCAAGAGACCCAGTACTTC	CASSTGLAGARGQETQYF
.	TRBV30	.	TRBJ1-1	TGTGCCTGGAGTGTAAAGGGGATGAACACTGAAGCTTTCTTT	CAWSVKGMNTEAFF
TRBD1	TRBV7-2	.	TRBJ2-7	TGTGCCAGCAGCTCTCGGACAGGGTCCTACGAGCAGTACTTC	CASSSRTGSYEQYF
.	TRBV5-1	.	TRBJ1-1	TGCGCCAGCAGCTCGACAGTTAACACTGAAGCTTTCTTT	CASSSTVNTEAFF
.	TRBV15	.	TRBJ2-4	TGTGCCACCAGCATAGGCTTGAGAGGCAAAAACATTCAGTACTTC	CATSIGLRGKNIQYF
.	TRBV9	.	TRBJ1-2	TGTGCCAGCAGCGTAAGAAGAGGAGGAGATTATGGCTACACCTTC	CASSVRRGGDYGYTF
.	TRBV29-1	.	TRBJ1-5	TGCAGCGTTGACGGGGGGCACAATCAGCCCCAGCATTTT	CSVDGGHNQPQHF
.	TRBV29-1	.	TRBJ1-1	TGCAGCGTTGAAGAAGCGTCCAGGGACACTGAAGCTTTCTTT	CSVEEASRDTEAFF
TRBD2	TRBV5-1	.	TRBJ2-1	TGCGCCAGCCAGCTAGTGGCGGGAGGTAACAATGAGCAGTTCTTC	CASQLVAGGNNEQFF
.	TRBV19	.	TRBJ2-5	TGTGCCAGTAGTATAGAGTTTCGGGGGCAAGAGACCCAGTACTTC	CASSIEFRGQETQYF
.	TRBV5-1	.	TRBJ2-7	TGCGCCAGCAGCTTGTCCGGGGTTGGGCCCTACGAGCAGTACTTC	CASSLSGVGPYEQYF
TRBD1	TRBV5-6	once	TRBJ2-3	TGTGCCAGCAGCCTCGACAGGGGCACAGATACGCAGTATTTT	CASSLDRGTDTQYF
TRBD2	TRBV18	.	TRBJ2-1	TGTGCCAGCTCACCTGGACTAGCGGGAGCAAATGAGCAGTTCTTC	CASSPGLAGANEQFF
.	TRBV9	.	TRBJ1-1	TGTGCCAGCAGCGTAATGGGGGCGTTCACTGAAGCTTTCTTT	CASSVMGAFTEAFF
.	TRBV27	once	TRBJ2-3	TGTGCCAGCAGTTTAGCCTCTAGGCTTGCGCAGTATTTT	CASSLASRLAQYF
TRBD2	TRBV10-1	.	TRBJ2-2	TGCGCCAGCAGTGAGTCGAGCGGGAAAAGGATCGGGGAGCTGTTTTTT	CASSESSGKRIGELFF
.	TRBV7-6	.	TRBJ2-3	TGTGCCAGCAGCTTAGCCGCCCGCGCAGATACGCAGTATTTT	CASSLAARADTQYF
.	TRBV7-6	.	TRBJ2-3	TGTGCCAGCAGCTTAGGATCCCAGGGCACAGATACGCAGTATTTT	CASSLGSQGTDTQYF
TRBD1	TRBV6-4	.	TRBJ2-1	TGTGCCAGCGAGATGACAGGGCGAAACCCTTCTGAGCAGTTCTTC	CASEMTGRNPSEQFF
.	TRBV29-1	.	TRBJ2-5	TGCAGCGTCACCGGACCCGGAGGGGAAGAGACCCAGTACTTC	CSVTGPGGEETQYF
TRBD2	TRBV2	.	TRBJ2-1	TGTGCCAGCGGGGCTAGCGGGAGTTCGAATGAGCAGTTCTTC	CASGASGSSNEQFF
TRBD1	TRBV18	.	TRBJ1-1	TGTGCCAGCTCACCAACAGGGGGTAGGACTGAAGCTTTCTTT	CASSPTGGRTEAFF
.	TRBV28	.	TRBJ1-3	TGTGCCAGCAGCTCCCTTTCCTCTGGAAACACCATATATTTT	CASSSLSSGNTIYF
.	TRBV7-7	.	TRBJ2-6	TGTGCTAGCAGCAAATCAATTCAGTCCTCTGGGGCCAACGTCCTGACTTTC	CASSKSIQSSGANVLTF